The 10 T cell receptor beta chains reported below all come from one sample, sequenced in a study of cytomegalovirus exposure and HLA in healthy donors. PCR amplification relied on 60 Vbeta primers (plus 13 Jbeta primers). Libraries were prepared by immunoSEQ multiplex PCR; TCRdb keeps only in-frame clonotypes and omits some of them. The sample consists of about 180,000 clones, 60% to 85% of them appearing once. Specimen: PBMCs. Source of these receptors: a man aged 35-49 years in good health and CMV-seronegative.

The chain couples TRBV5-1 to TRBJ2-7, with D unresolved. The CDR3 is 12 amino acids. The V and J ends lost 0 bases and 3 bases respectively, with 4 bases between them. Looked up from germline, CDR1 is SGHRS and CDR2 is YFSETQ. In nucleotides, the CDR3 is TGCGCCAGCAGCTTGGATCGCTACGAGCAGTACTTC. It yields the protein CASSLDRYEQYF.

The gene calls are TRBV18 and TRBJ1-1; D not certain. The CDR3 is made up of 12 amino acids. The V end was cut by 4 bases, the J end by 5 bases, with 8 bases between. Germline V lookup: CDR1 KGHSH, CDR2 LQKENI. This CDR3 reads CASSLTRTEAFF. The CDR3 nucleotides are TGTGCCAGCTCACTGACGCGGACTGAAGCTTTCTTT.

V usage is TRBV5-1 and J usage is TRBJ2-2; 7 bases line up with TRBD1. This CDR3 spans 13 amino acids. Germline lookup yields CDR1 SGHRS and CDR2 YFSETQ. V lost 4 bases to trimming and J lost 6 bases; unmatched junction nucleotides: 3. Here the CDR3 DNA reads TGCGCCAGCAGCACAGGGGTCCCCGGGGAGCTGTTTTTT. As protein: CASSTGVPGELFF.

This clone came up once. CDR3 bases: TGTGCCAGCAGCGCCCGGAGTGAGACCCAGTACTTC. Translated: CASSARSETQYF. The rearrangement links TRBV7-2 to TRBJ2-5; D is ambiguous. The CDR3 totals 12 residues. Trimming removed 5 bases from V and 5 bases from J, with 9 bases in between. Germline loops: CDR1 SGHTA, CDR2 FQGNSA. Full variable domain (rest looked up from reference TRBV7-2 and TRBJ2-5): GAGVSQSPSNKVTEKGKDVELRCDPISGHTALYWYRQSLGQGLEFLIYFQGNSAPDKSGLPSDRFSAERTGGSVSTLTIQRTQQEDSAVYLCASSARSETQYFGPGTRLLVL.

This chain joins TRBV5-1 and TRBJ1-2; possibly TRBD1 for D (5 bases). The V gene lost 0 bases and the J gene lost 4 bases, with 10 bases spanning the gap. The germline V gene encodes CDR1 SGHRS and CDR2 YFSETQ. CDR3 length: 14 residues. In DNA form, the CDR3 reads TGCGCCAGCAGCTTGGAAAGTCAGGGCTATGGCTACACCTTC. It yields the protein CASSLESQGYGYTF.

This chain links TRBV27 with TRBJ2-7; D may be TRBD1 (5 bases). The CDR3 spans 13 residues. Germline CDR1 and CDR2: MNHEY and SMNVEV (reference sequence). Trimming took off 8 bases at V and 2 bases at J, with 13 bases between the two ends. The CDR3 region has the DNA TGTGCCAGCGCGACAGAACCGGCCTACGAGCAGTACTTC. Protein sequence: CASATEPAYEQYF.

The rearrangement links TRBV11-2 to TRBJ2-5; 7 positions agree with TRBD2. J lost 5 bases, V lost 5 bases, and 14 bases had no gene match. The CDR3 loop spans 16 amino acids. Germline CDR1 reads SGHAT; CDR2 reads FQNNGV. In nucleotides, the CDR3 is TGTGCCAGCAGCCTGAGGGGCGGGAGTAATACGGAGACCCAGTACTTC. Protein sequence: CASSLRGGSNTETQYF.

The chain employs TRBV18 and TRBJ1-1; a possible D gene is TRBD1 (5 bases). The CDR3 runs 16 residues. V was clipped by 2 bases and J by 3 bases, with 16 bases between them. CDR1 and CDR2 from the germline V gene are KGHSH and LQKENI. The CDR3 DNA sequence: TGTGCCAGCTCACCAAGGTCCGCCGGCAGGGACACTGAAGCTTTCTTT. Protein: CASSPRSAGRDTEAFF.

V is TRBV14 and J is TRBJ1-1; D ambiguous. Trimming removed 4 bases at V and 7 bases at J, with 7 bases between. Looked up from germline, CDR1 is SGHDN and CDR2 is FVKESK. CDR3 length: 11 amino acids. CDR3 sequence: CASSLTDEAFF. The CDR3, as DNA: TGTGCCAGCAGCCTTACAGATGAAGCTTTCTTT.

The chain joins TRBV5-4 to TRBJ1-6; unclear D gene. This CDR3 is built from 15 residues. Trimming pared 4 bases from V and 9 bases from J, leaving 17 bases between. Germline CDR1 is SGHNT and CDR2 is YYREEE (reference sequence). In DNA, the CDR3 is TGTGCCAGCAGCCCGCGAAGCGGAGATGTTTCACCCCTCCACTTT. This sequence encodes CASSPRSGDVSPLHF. Drawing the rest from reference TRBV5-4 and TRBJ1-6, the complete variable domain is ETGVTQSPTHLIKTRGQQVTLRCSSQSGHNTVSWYQQALGQGPQFIFQYYREEENGRGNFPPRFSGLQFPNYSSELNVNALELDDSALYLCASSPRSGDVSPLHFGNGTRLTVT.